Detailed here is one TCR beta chain. The data stem from a study of Ad26.COV2.S vaccination and SARS-CoV-2 variants. Indicated treatment: some 20 received Ad26.COV2.S at low or high dose, single or two shots; five or six received placebo; per-sample allocation not given. The study sampled participants on day 63 after the first vaccine or placebo injection. Using immunoSEQ multiplex PCR, the repertoire was profiled, and TCRdb retains in-frame clones only, with some absent. This table holds some 520,000 clones, approximately 90% found once. Deletions cut 4 bases from V and 0 bases from J, with 11 bases between. CDR3 length: 16 residues. CDR1 SGHNT and CDR2 YYREEE come from the germline V gene (reference sequence).

The chain couples TRBV5-4 to TRBJ1-6, with D perhaps matching TRBD1 (5 bases). This sequence originates from a person aged 18 to 65 who received the Ad26.COV2.S COVID-19 vaccine or a placebo. The sequenced sample was peripheral blood, obtained in a trial of Ad26.COV2.S vaccine versus placebo. CDR3 nucleotide sequence: TGTGCCAGCAGCCCGACCACAGGCTCCTATAATTCACCCCTCCACTTT. Translation gives CASSPTTGSYNSPLHF.